This record covers a single T cell receptor beta chain. Its antigen is currently unknown. The data stem from a study of T cell responses to AZD1222 COVID-19 vaccine. Study observations and caveats: Vaccination with two AZD1222 doses was followed by a rise in Spike-specific TCR breadth and depth.

J lost 4 bases, V lost 4 bases, and 4 bases had no gene match. This CDR3 is built from 13 residues. The V gene's germline CDR1 is SQVTM and CDR2 ANQGSEA. Assay used: immunoSEQ multiplex PCR; TCRdb lists only in-frame clones, some missing. The sample holds 70,000 to 95,000 clones, 80% seen once. The gene calls are TRBV29-1 and TRBJ2-7; 10 bases align to TRBD2. The specimen comprised peripheral blood, sampled on day 0 of AZD1222 vaccination. The clonotype comes from an adult in good health. The CDR3 coding sequence is TGCAGCGTTGGGGGGACTAGCGAGTACGAGCAGTACTTC. Its protein product is CSVGGTSEYEQYF.